The 3 T cell receptor beta chains presented below share a single source sample, sequenced in a study of monozygotic twins with inflammatory bowel disease. From its re-call of the 5' RACE reads, TCRdb lists each CDR3 protein once, without DNA. The sample totals under 350,000 distinct CDR3 sequences. Sequencing used blood. Receptor source: a human donor with ulcerative colitis or Crohn's disease, or a healthy co-twin of an affected twin (not recorded which).

The rearrangement joins TRBV6-5 to TRBJ2-3. There are 14 residues in the CDR3. Germline CDR1 is MNHEY and CDR2 is SVGAGI. CDR3 residues: CASSYRRLADTQYF.

V and J are TRBV11-3 and TRBJ2-4; absent DNA, TCRdb's TRBD2 call cannot be checked. The CDR3 consists of 15 residues. The germline V gene encodes CDR1 SGHNT and CDR2 YENEEA. The CDR3 spells CASSLGGLSPGIQYF.

The V and J genes are TRBV25-1 and TRBJ2-7; absent DNA, TCRdb's TRBD2 call cannot be checked. The CDR3 length is 15 residues. Germline CDR1 reads MGHDK; CDR2 reads SYGVNS. The CDR3 region is CASSDATSFAYEQYF.